Below, 20 T cell receptor beta chains from the same sample are listed, as sequenced in a study of T cells in Graves' hyperthyroidism and ophthalmopathy. Amplification targeted TCR beta CDR3 regions from RNA transcripts. The HTBI primer set served for first-round RT-PCR of the TCR CDR3. TCRdb re-called the multiplex PCR reads with MiXCR, one entry per CDR3 protein. The data show 190,000 or so distinct CDR3 sequences, about 17% seen once. The sequenced sample consisted of blood. Receptors were obtained from a man aged 35 to 55 with Graves' hyperthyroidism.

CDR3 amino acids: CSAPRPGQGETQYF. The CDR3 DNA reads as TGCAGTGCTCCAAGACCGGGACAGGGGGAGACCCAGTACTTC. V is TRBV20-1 and J is TRBJ2-5; TRBD1 matches 10 bases. CDR1 DFQATT and CDR2 SNEGSKA come from the germline V gene (reference sequence). The CDR3 has 14 amino acids. Trimming took 5 bases from V and 5 from J; bases not matched to a gene: 8.

The chain recombines TRBV12-3 or TRBV12-4 with TRBJ2-1; 9 nucleotides line up with TRBD1. Trimming removed 5 bases from V and 6 bases from J; junction bases left unmatched: 8. This CDR3 has 15 amino acids. CDR3 sequence reads: CASSPTGTGINEQFF. As DNA, the CDR3 is TGTGCCAGCAGTCCTACCGGGACAGGGATCAATGAGCAGTTCTTC.

This clonotype was found a few times. The chain employs TRBV12-3 or TRBV12-4 and TRBJ2-1; 7 bases match TRBD1. The CDR3 covers 12 residues. The V and J ends lost 6 bases and 6 bases, in that order; junction bases with no gene match: 2. CDR3 in amino acids: CASRGTANEQFF. The CDR3 region has the DNA TGTGCCAGCAGGGGGACAGCCAATGAGCAGTTCTTC.

At least ten counts were recorded for this clonotype. This chain connects TRBV7-9 to TRBJ2-7, with 10 bases lining up with TRBD2. The length of the CDR3 is 14 residues. Germline V gene lookup returns CDR1 SEHNR and CDR2 FQNEAQ (reference sequence). The V and J ends lost 8 bases and 5 bases, in that order; junction bases with no gene match: 9. In DNA form, the CDR3 reads TGTGCCAGCGAAGTTAGCGGGGGGCCCAACGAGCAGTACTTC. Translated, it gives CASEVSGGPNEQYF.

About this clonotype: This may be a read error, as it is one base from a much larger clone. The chain has TRBV18 and TRBJ1-1, with D hard to call. CDR3 length equals 13 residues. Per germline, CDR1 KGHSH and CDR2 LQKENI. In DNA form, the CDR3 reads TGTGCCAGCTCACCACCCGTCATCACTGAAGCTCTCTTT. Amino acids: CASSPPVITEALF.

Many counts were recorded for this clonotype. The chain joins TRBV12-3 or TRBV12-4 to TRBJ1-4, with D perhaps TRBD1 (5 bases). The CDR3 spans 15 residues. V was trimmed by 5 bases and J by 8 bases, leaving 18 bases between them. The CDR3, as DNA: TGTGCCAGCAGTCCGATGGGAGGGGCAGGGGAAAAACTGTTTTTT. Protein product: CASSPMGGAGEKLFF.

The sample holds many counts of this clonotype. CDR3 residues: CASSRGEIGEKLFF. Here the CDR3 DNA reads TGCGCCAGCAGCCGAGGGGAAATCGGTGAAAAACTGTTTTTT. The chain links TRBV5-1 to TRBJ1-4, with D tentatively TRBD1 (5 bases). Germline CDR1 SGHRS, CDR2 YFSETQ. The CDR3 runs 14 residues. Trimming stripped 4 bases from V and 7 bases from J, with 14 bases between.

The chain carries TRBV5-1 and TRBJ2-7, with 8 bases aligning to TRBD2. Germline CDR1 reads SGHRS; CDR2 reads YFSETQ. Trimming at V came to 1 base and at J to 4 bases, leaving 4 bases not matched to a gene. The CDR3 length is 14 residues. The CDR3 DNA is TGCGCCAGCAGCTTGCTTAGCGGGGATTACGAGCAGTACTTC. This sequence encodes CASSLLSGDYEQYF.

Ten or more counts support this clonotype. The chain combines TRBV27 with TRBJ2-7; TRBD1 might be the D (6 bases). Trimming cost V 2 bases and J 2 bases, with 10 bases left between them. There are 14 residues in the CDR3. The germline gives CDR1 MNHEY, CDR2 SMNVEV (reference sequence). CDR3 nucleotide sequence: TGTGCCAGCAGTTTAATCCAGGGGACCTACGAGCAGTACTTC. It is translated as CASSLIQGTYEQYF.

The gene calls are TRBV20-1 and TRBJ2-7; possible D gene TRBD1, 5 bases. The CDR3 spans 15 residues. V was trimmed by 1 base and J by 0 bases, leaving 13 bases between them. The germline V gene encodes CDR1 DFQATT and CDR2 SNEGSKA (reference sequence). For the CDR3, the DNA is TGCAGTGCTAGAGGGGGCAAGGTTAGCTCCTACGAGCAGTACTTC. Its translation is CSARGGKVSSYEQYF.

This clonotype was seen ten or more times. The chain uses TRBV12-3 or TRBV12-4 and TRBJ2-1; 9 bases agree with TRBD2. This CDR3 is 15 amino acids long. After removal of 6 bases from V and 5 bases from J, the junction contained 8 bases not matched to a gene. CDR3 nucleotide sequence: TGTGCCAGCAGACCTGCCCTAGCGGGGAACAATGAGCAGTTCTTC. Protein product: CASRPALAGNNEQFF.

This clonotype was recorded at least ten times. This chain joins TRBV7-2 and TRBJ1-2; D is undetermined. From germline, CDR1 is SGHTA and CDR2 FQGNSA. This CDR3 has 14 residues. Trimming cost V 5 bases and J 8 bases, with 18 bases left between them. This CDR3 reads CASSLNMGARGYTF. CDR3 DNA sequence: TGTGCCAGCAGCCTAAACATGGGCGCACGCGGCTACACCTTC.

This sequence joins TRBV5-8 and TRBJ2-5; 11 bases match TRBD1. Per the germline V gene, CDR1 is SGHTS and CDR2 is YDEGEE. Unmatched junction bases numbered 11, after V lost 4 bases and J lost 6 bases. This CDR3 region has 16 residues. The CDR3 sequence: CASSQRTGGAVKTQYF. In nucleotides, the CDR3 is TGTGCCAGCAGCCAAAGGACAGGGGGCGCTGTGAAGACCCAGTACTTC.

This clonotype has a handful of counts. This chain connects TRBV10-3 to TRBJ2-3; tentatively, D is TRBD2 (6 bases). Deletions cut 8 bases from V and 1 base from J, with 16 bases between. The V gene's germline CDR1 is ENHRY and CDR2 SYGVKD. The CDR3 has 15 residues. This CDR3 is CAIGLGGVRTDTQYF. CDR3 coding DNA: TGTGCCATCGGGTTGGGGGGAGTACGCACAGATACGCAGTATTTT.

The chain couples TRBV7-9 to TRBJ1-2, with D perhaps matching TRBD1 (6 bases). The V gene's germline CDR1 is SEHNR and CDR2 FQNEAQ (reference sequence). The V and J ends lost 4 bases and 4 bases respectively, with 13 bases between them. The CDR3 sequence is 14 residues long. The CDR3 protein is CASSWGGLIYGYTF. CDR3 sequence (DNA): TGTGCCAGCAGCTGGGGGGGGCTCATCTATGGCTACACCTTC.

At least ten counts were recorded for this clonotype. V gene TRBV7-2 combines with J gene TRBJ1-1; 10 bases are a match to TRBD1. The CDR3 runs to 14 residues. V lost 5 bases to trimming and J lost 3 bases; unmatched junction nucleotides: 3. The germline V gene has CDR1 SGHTA and CDR2 FQGNSA. CDR3 amino acids: CASSRTGGDTEAFF. CDR3 DNA sequence: TGTGCCAGCAGCCGGACAGGGGGGGACACTGAAGCTTTCTTT.

This clonotype occurred many times. The chain links TRBV7-9 to TRBJ2-6; the D is unclear. CDR1 is SEHNR and CDR2 is FQNEAQ in the germline V gene (reference sequence). The ends were cut back, 1 base at V and 3 bases at J, with 7 bases in the middle. This CDR3 region has 15 residues. The CDR3 nucleotides read TGTGCCAGCAGCTTAGTGGGGTATGGGGCCAACGTCCTGACTTTC. Its translation is CASSLVGYGANVLTF.

The J gene is TRBJ2-3, the V gene TRBV2, with unresolved D. The CDR3 totals 11 residues. Germline values: CDR1 SNHLY, CDR2 FYNNEI. V was cut by 8 bases and J by 2 bases, with 5 bases left in between. The CDR3 DNA follows: TGTGCCAGCCTACACACAGATACGCAGTATTTT. Translated, it gives CASLHTDTQYF.

The chain recombines TRBV18 with TRBJ1-2, with TRBD1 matching over 9 bases. The CDR3 has 17 amino acids. Germline trimming cut 3 bases from V and 4 bases from J; bases unmatched to any gene: 12. The germline CDR1 and CDR2 sequences are KGHSH and LQKENI. The CDR3 is CASSPLGRTGATYGYTF. CDR3 bases: TGTGCCAGCTCACCCTTGGGACGGACAGGGGCGACCTATGGCTACACCTTC.

The sample holds many counts of this clonotype. The V gene is TRBV11-3, the J gene TRBJ2-3; D is ambiguous. Germline CDR1 and CDR2: SGHNT and YENEEA. Trimming removed 1 base at V and 0 bases at J, with 11 bases between. This CDR3 comprises 16 residues. The CDR3 sequence: CASSLGIDASTDTQYF. CDR3 bases: TGTGCCAGCAGCTTAGGTATCGATGCTAGCACAGATACGCAGTATTTT.